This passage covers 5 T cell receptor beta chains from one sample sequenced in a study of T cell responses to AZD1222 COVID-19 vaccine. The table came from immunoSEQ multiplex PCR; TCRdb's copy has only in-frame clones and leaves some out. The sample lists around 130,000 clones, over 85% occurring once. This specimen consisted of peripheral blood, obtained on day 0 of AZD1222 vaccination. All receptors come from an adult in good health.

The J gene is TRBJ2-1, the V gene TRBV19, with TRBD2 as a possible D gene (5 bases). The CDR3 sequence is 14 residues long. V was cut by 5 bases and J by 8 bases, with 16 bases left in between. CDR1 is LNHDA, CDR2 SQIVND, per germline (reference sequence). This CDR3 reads CASSLRERPDEQFF. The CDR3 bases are TGTGCCAGTAGTCTACGGGAACGACCGGATGAGCAGTTCTTC.

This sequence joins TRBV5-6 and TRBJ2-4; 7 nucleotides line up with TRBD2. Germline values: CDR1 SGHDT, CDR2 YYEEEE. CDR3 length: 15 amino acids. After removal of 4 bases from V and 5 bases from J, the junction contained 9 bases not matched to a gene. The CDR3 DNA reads TGTGCCAGCAGCCTGGGGGGGTTCCGAGAAAACATTCAGTACTTC. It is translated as CASSLGGFRENIQYF. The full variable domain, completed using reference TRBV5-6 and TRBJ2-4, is DAGVTQSPTHLIKTRGQQVTLRCSPKSGHDTVSWYQQALGQGPQFIFQYYEEEERQRGNFPDRFSGHQFPNYSSELNVNALLLGDSALYLCASSLGGFRENIQYFGAGTRLSVL.

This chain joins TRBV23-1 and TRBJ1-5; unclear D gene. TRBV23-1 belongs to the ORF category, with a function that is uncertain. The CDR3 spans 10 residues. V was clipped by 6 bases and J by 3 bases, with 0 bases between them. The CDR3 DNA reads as TGCGCCAGCAGCAATCAGCCCCAGCATTTT. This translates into CASSNQPQHF.

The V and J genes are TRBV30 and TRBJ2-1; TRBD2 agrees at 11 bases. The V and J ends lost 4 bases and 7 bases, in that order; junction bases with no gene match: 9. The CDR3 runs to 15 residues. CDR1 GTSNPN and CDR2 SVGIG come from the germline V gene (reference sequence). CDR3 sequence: CAWTATSGGTNEQFF. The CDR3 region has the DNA TGTGCCTGGACCGCCACTAGCGGGGGAACTAATGAGCAGTTCTTC.

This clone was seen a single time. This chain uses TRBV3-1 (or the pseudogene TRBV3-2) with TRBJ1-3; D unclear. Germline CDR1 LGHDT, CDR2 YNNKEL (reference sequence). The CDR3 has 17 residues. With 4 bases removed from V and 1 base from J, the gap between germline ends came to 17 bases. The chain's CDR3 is CASSPPYGETSGNTIYF. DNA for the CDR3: TGTGCCAGCAGCCCCCCCTACGGGGAAACTTCTGGAAACACCATATATTTT.